The text below deals with one T cell receptor beta chain. No antigen is known for it. Looked up from germline, CDR1 is GTSNPN and CDR2 is SVGIG (reference sequence). CDR3 size: 12 residues. Trimming took off 2 bases at V and 0 bases at J, with 3 bases between the two ends. The data were obtained in a study of T cell responses to AZD1222 COVID-19 vaccine. Overall study findings and caveats: In all cases, repertoires were sampled only after the peak T cell response. Mapped onto spike, vaccine-associated CD4 TCRs spanned it and were dominant at 160-218 and 743-854.

Measured with immunoSEQ multiplex PCR; TCRdb has only the in-frame clones, and not every one. The sample carries about 160,000 clones, roughly nine tenths recorded once. The starting material was peripheral blood, obtained on day 0 of AZD1222 vaccination. V and J are TRBV30 and TRBJ2-3, with D unresolved. The TCR sequence derives from an adult in good health. Here the CDR3 DNA reads TGTGCCTGGAGTAGGAGCACAGATACGCAGTATTTT. As protein: CAWSRSTDTQYF.